Each of the 24 T cell receptor beta chains below was sequenced from the same sample in a study of blood T cell repertoires in COVID-19 (dated by TCRdb to 2020 to 2021). Receptors were amplified or captured by the immunoSEQ multiplex PCR assay. The table comes from immuneACCESS by way of TCRdb, which keeps in-frame sequences with V and J called. Part of the clones is missing from these tables; in studies checked, under half for an unresolved V gene and the rest for unknown reasons. The sample table holds some 150,000 clones, of which 70% to 90% were seen once. About 2.5% of the sample is in the top ten clones. Sequencing input: peripheral blood. The receptor source for this set is an older woman with acute or convalescent COVID-19.

The chain recombines TRBV3-1 (or the pseudogene TRBV3-2) with TRBJ1-1, with D hard to call. The V end lost 2 bases, the J end lost 3 bases, and 13 bases lay between the germline ends. Germline assignment: CDR1 LGHDT and CDR2 YNNKEL (reference sequence). The CDR3 totals 15 residues. CDR3 nucleotides: TGTGCCAGCAGCCAACTGTGGACTGCGGACACTGAAGCTTTCTTT. It encodes CASSQLWTADTEAFF.

The V and J genes are TRBV5-1 and TRBJ2-2, with D unresolved. Germline V CDR1 and CDR2: SGHRS, YFSETQ. This CDR3 is 16 amino acids long. V was clipped by 0 bases and J by 2 bases, with 11 bases between them. The CDR3 DNA is TGCGCCAGCAGCTTGGTGCCTACCGATAACACCGGGGAGCTGTTTTTT. Translation gives CASSLVPTDNTGELFF.

This clone was recorded once. This chain joins TRBV28 and TRBJ1-2; perhaps TRBD1 as D (5 bases). The ends were cut back, 8 bases at V and 13 bases at J, with 20 bases in the middle. The CDR3 loop spans 12 amino acids. Germline CDR1 is MDHEN and CDR2 is SYDVKM. The CDR3 DNA follows: TGTGCCAGCTCCTCTTCCGGACGTACAGGCACCTTC. The encoded protein is CASSSSGRTGTF.

The CDR3 DNA reads TGTGCCAGCAGCTTCGTACAGGGGGCGAGTAGGTCAGAGACCCAGTACTTC. This sequence encodes CASSFVQGASRSETQYF. The chain is built from TRBV7-9 and TRBJ2-5, with 9 bases identical to TRBD1. Germline V gene lookup returns CDR1 SEHNR and CDR2 FQNEAQ (reference sequence). V shed 3 bases and J 4 bases; nucleotides not matched to a gene: 12. This CDR3 is built from 17 residues.

This sequence joins TRBV5-1 and TRBJ2-1, with TRBD1 matching 10 bases. There are 17 residues in the CDR3. V dropped 1 base and J dropped 5; count of bases not matched to a gene: 9. CDR1 is SGHRS, CDR2 YFSETQ, per germline. The CDR3 region is CASSLYVGQGRNNEQFF. DNA for the CDR3: TGCGCCAGCAGCTTGTACGTGGGACAGGGGAGAAACAATGAGCAGTTCTTC. The full variable domain, its missing parts supplied by reference TRBV5-1 and TRBJ2-1, is KAGVTQTPRYLIKTRGQQVTLSCSPISGHRSVSWYQQTPGQGLQFLFEYFSETQRNKGNFPGRFSGRQFSNSRSEMNVSTLELGDSALYLCASSLYVGQGRNNEQFFGPGTRLTVL.

V is TRBV12-3 or TRBV12-4 and J is TRBJ1-4, with D perhaps matching TRBD1 (5 bases). This CDR3 has 13 residues. With 4 bases removed from V and 8 bases from J, the gap between germline ends came to 11 bases. The CDR3 sequence is CASSSGGREKLFF. As DNA, the CDR3 is TGTGCCAGCAGTTCCGGGGGGAGGGAAAAACTGTTTTTT.

The rearrangement joins TRBV9 to TRBJ1-2; TRBD1 aligns across 10 bases. The germline gives CDR1 SGDLS, CDR2 YYNGEE. CDR3 size: 15 residues. The ends lost 3 bases at V and 6 bases at J; junction bases unmatched: 8. CDR3 loop: CASSAETGGGNGYTF. The CDR3, as DNA: TGTGCCAGCAGCGCGGAGACAGGGGGCGGGAATGGCTACACCTTC.

This sequence joins TRBV19 and TRBJ2-5, with 8 nucleotides matching TRBD1. CDR3 length: 17 residues. The trim removed 3 bases at V and 0 bases at J, leaving 9 bases unmatched. Germline V gene data show CDR1 as LNHDA and CDR2 as SQIVND (reference sequence). CDR3 nucleotide sequence: TGTGCCAGTAGTATCGGGACAGGTCGCGTTTACCAAGAGACCCAGTACTTC. This translates into CASSIGTGRVYQETQYF.

The chain uses TRBV7-9 and TRBJ1-5; 7 nucleotides align to TRBD1. With 5 bases clipped from V and 5 bases from J, the junction kept 9 bases outside the gene matches. In germline, CDR1 is SEHNR, CDR2 FQNEAQ (reference sequence). CDR3 length equals 15 residues. In DNA, the CDR3 is TGTGCCAGCAGCCCGACAGGGAATGGCGATCAGCCCCAGCATTTT. It is translated as CASSPTGNGDQPQHF.

The genes are TRBV6-5 and TRBJ1-3; D ambiguous. Germline assignment: CDR1 MNHEY and CDR2 SVGAGI. V lost 7 bases and J 10 bases, leaving 11 bases between the germline ends. The CDR3 covers 11 residues. This chain's CDR3 is CASTRGTTIYF. CDR3 bases: TGTGCCAGCACCCGAGGCACAACCATATATTTT.

The CDR3 nucleotides are TGCGCCAGCAGGGGGGTTAGCGGGGTTGGCACAGATACGCAGTATTTT. It yields the protein CASRGVSGVGTDTQYF. This sequence joins TRBV4-1 and TRBJ2-3, with 8 bases lining up with TRBD2. Trimming at V came to 6 bases and at J to 1 base, leaving 9 bases not matched to a gene. CDR1 is MGHRA, CDR2 YSYEKL, per germline. CDR3 size: 16 residues.

The V call is TRBV7-2, the J call TRBJ2-3; D is unclear. Germline CDR1 and CDR2: SGHTA and FQGNSA. The V end was cut by 1 base, the J end by 5 bases, with 13 bases between. This CDR3 contains 15 residues. The CDR3 bases are TGTGCCAGCAGCTTAGTCGGAGACGTGAGAGATACGCAGTATTTT. As protein: CASSLVGDVRDTQYF.

V is TRBV10-3 and J is TRBJ1-2; a possible D gene is TRBD1 (5 bases). Looked up from germline, CDR1 is ENHRY and CDR2 is SYGVKD. The CDR3 consists of 13 residues. V dropped 6 bases and J dropped 2 bases, with 10 bases sitting between them. CDR3 region: CAIRGQGNYGYTF. CDR3 coding DNA: TGTGCCATCAGGGGTCAGGGCAACTATGGCTACACCTTC.

V gene TRBV5-1 combines with J gene TRBJ2-7; 8 positions agree with TRBD1. V dropped 4 bases and J dropped 13; count of bases not matched to a gene: 10. The germline CDR1 and CDR2 sequences are SGHRS and YFSETQ. The CDR3 totals 12 residues. The CDR3 spells CASSTGTGRDYF. CDR3 nucleotide sequence: TGCGCCAGCAGCACGGGGACAGGCCGCGATTACTTC.

The V call is TRBV18, the J call TRBJ1-3; D not resolved. V dropped 1 base and J dropped 4 bases, with 14 bases sitting between them. CDR3 size: 16 residues. CDR1 is KGHSH and CDR2 is LQKENI in the germline V gene. The CDR3 loop is CASSPLEQFSGNTIYF. DNA for the CDR3: TGTGCCAGCTCACCACTAGAACAGTTCTCAGGAAACACCATATATTTT.

CDR3 nucleotide sequence: TGTGCCAGTAAGATGGACAGGACTAGCTCGGGCACCGGGGAGCTGTTTTTT. It encodes CASKMDRTSSGTGELFF. This chain connects TRBV19 to TRBJ2-2; tentative D call: TRBD2 (8 bases). V gave up 7 bases and J gave up 4 bases, with 22 bases separating them. The CDR3 runs 17 residues. The V gene's germline CDR1 is LNHDA and CDR2 SQIVND (reference sequence).

As DNA, the CDR3 is TGCGCCAGCAGCCCACAGGTGCAGCCTTCACCCCTCCACTTT. This codes for CASSPQVQPSPLHF. The V call is TRBV5-1, the J call TRBJ1-6, with a weak D call TRBD1 (5 bases). The germline V gene has CDR1 SGHRS and CDR2 YFSETQ. V was shortened by 4 bases and J by 9 bases, with 14 bases between the two germline ends. The CDR3 sequence is 14 residues long.

The CDR3 is CASHRTGRGEQYV. The CDR3 DNA reads as TGTGCCAGCCATAGGACAGGACGGGGCGAGCAGTACGTC. This chain joins TRBV5-6 and TRBJ2-7; the match to TRBD1 covers 7 bases. The ends lost 7 bases at V and 6 bases at J; junction bases unmatched: 10. This CDR3 has 13 residues. CDR1 SGHDT and CDR2 YYEEEE come from the germline V gene.

This clone was seen once. The chain joins TRBV18 to TRBJ2-3; 9 bases match TRBD1. The CDR3 has 15 amino acids. V shed 2 bases and J 7 bases; nucleotides not matched to a gene: 7. In germline, CDR1 is KGHSH, CDR2 LQKENI. The CDR3 sequence is CASSPFSQGANTQYF. CDR3 DNA: TGTGCCAGCTCACCATTCTCACAGGGGGCAAATACGCAGTATTTT.

This chain links TRBV6-1 with TRBJ1-2; tentative D call: TRBD1 (5 bases). CDR3 length equals 16 residues. V was trimmed by 0 bases and J by 2 bases, leaving 13 bases between them. In germline, CDR1 is MNHNS, CDR2 SASEGT. CDR3 sequence reads: CASSEASWGGNYGYTF. DNA for the CDR3: TGTGCCAGCAGTGAAGCCTCCTGGGGCGGCAACTATGGCTACACCTTC.

The gene calls are TRBV3-1 (or the pseudogene TRBV3-2) and TRBJ2-3; 7 positions match TRBD2. Losses at the gene ends were 3 bases for V and 2 bases for J; bases not matched to a gene: 5. This CDR3 comprises 15 residues. CDR1 LGHDT and CDR2 YNNKEL come from the germline V gene (reference sequence). CDR3 sequence: CASSHLGGNTDTQYF. The CDR3 nucleotides are TGTGCCAGCAGCCACCTCGGGGGGAACACAGATACGCAGTATTTT.

The rearrangement uses TRBV5-1 and TRBJ1-1, with 7 nucleotides matching TRBD1. The V gene end was trimmed by 3 bases and the J gene end by 4 bases; junction bases not matched to a gene: 9. CDR3 size: 15 residues. In germline, CDR1 is SGHRS, CDR2 YFSETQ. The CDR3 sequence: CASSWMTGYGTEAFF. In DNA form, the CDR3 reads TGCGCCAGCAGCTGGATGACAGGGTATGGCACTGAAGCTTTCTTT.

J is TRBJ2-1 and V is TRBV11-2, with TRBD2 matching over 8 bases. The CDR3 runs 14 residues. Germline CDR1 reads SGHAT; CDR2 reads FQNNGV. Trimming at V came to 5 bases and at J to 5 bases, leaving 5 bases not matched to a gene. The CDR3 sequence is CASSLGGGHNEQFF. The DNA of the CDR3 is TGTGCCAGCAGCCTCGGGGGGGGGCACAATGAGCAGTTCTTC.

The rearrangement links TRBV6-5 to TRBJ1-2, with TRBD1 matching over 10 bases. Trimming at V came to 7 bases and at J to 8 bases, leaving 13 bases not matched to a gene. Germline V gene data show CDR1 as MNHEY and CDR2 as SVGAGI. The CDR3 runs 15 residues. The CDR3 is CASKIWDRGNAGYTF. CDR3 in DNA: TGTGCCAGCAAAATATGGGACAGGGGTAATGCAGGCTACACCTTC.